The next 25 T cell receptor beta chains were all read from a single sample in a study of blood T cell repertoires in COVID-19. TCRdb's table, derived via immunoSEQ multiplex PCR, lists solely in-frame clones and lacks some. The table lists around 170,000 clones, 90% to 95% of them singletons. The sample comprised peripheral blood. The receptor set was obtained from a man aged 45 to 65 with acute or convalescent COVID-19.

CDR3 loop: CASSSSGGAYNEQFF. In nucleotides, the CDR3 is TGTGCCAGCAGCTCAAGCGGGGGGGCCTACAATGAGCAGTTCTTC. The V and J genes are TRBV5-5 and TRBJ2-1, with 10 bases aligning to TRBD2. The germline CDR1 and CDR2 sequences are SGHKS and YYEKEE (reference sequence). The CDR3 loop spans 15 amino acids. The V segment lost 3 bases and the J segment 2 bases; nucleotides outside the gene matches: 2.

The chain joins TRBV7-3 to TRBJ2-2, with 9 positions matching TRBD1. The CDR3 spans 17 residues. The trim removed 4 bases at V and 5 bases at J, leaving 11 bases unmatched. Germline V lookup: CDR1 SGHTA, CDR2 FQGTGA. The CDR3 protein is CASSSPGTGRTTGELFF. The CDR3 nucleotides are TGTGCCAGCAGCTCCCCCGGGACAGGGAGGACTACCGGGGAGCTGTTTTTT.

CDR3 loop: CASSSTLGRVLPGELFF. In nucleotides, the CDR3 is TGTGCCAGCAGCTCAACCCTGGGCAGGGTTCTCCCCGGGGAGCTGTTTTTT. The rearrangement uses TRBV27 and TRBJ2-2, with D perhaps TRBD1 (5 bases). CDR1 MNHEY and CDR2 SMNVEV come from the germline V gene (reference sequence). The V gene lost 6 bases and the J gene lost 6 bases, with 23 bases spanning the gap. There are 17 residues in the CDR3.

The CDR3 protein is CASSWRESGELFF. CDR3 bases: TGTGCCAGCAGCTGGCGGGAGTCCGGGGAGCTGTTTTTT. The V and J genes are TRBV27 and TRBJ2-2; TRBD2 matches 7 bases. V trimming: 6 bases; J trimming: 6 bases; junction bases outside the gene matches: 4. Germline loops: CDR1 MNHEY, CDR2 SMNVEV (reference sequence). The CDR3 contains 13 residues.

The V and J genes are TRBV19 and TRBJ1-1; no firm D call. Germline CDR1 reads LNHDA; CDR2 reads SQIVND (reference sequence). Trimming removed 0 bases from V and 7 bases from J, with 6 bases in between. This CDR3 contains 12 residues. Here the CDR3 reads CASSIDLIEAFF. The CDR3, as DNA: TGTGCCAGTAGTATAGATCTTATTGAAGCTTTCTTT. Full variable domain (missing parts from reference TRBV19 and TRBJ1-1): DGGITQSPKYLFRKEGQNVTLSCEQNLNHDAMYWYRQDPGQGLRLIYYSQIVNDFQKGDIAEGYSVSREKKESFPLTVTSAQKNPTAFYLCASSIDLIEAFFGQGTRLTVV.

The V gene is TRBV30, the J gene TRBJ2-2; 11 positions match TRBD2. The germline V gene encodes CDR1 GTSNPN and CDR2 SVGIG (reference sequence). V lost 3 bases to trimming and J lost 4 bases; unmatched junction nucleotides: 4. The CDR3 totals 15 residues. The CDR3 bases are TGTGCCTGGAGCCCCGGGACTAGCGGCACCGGGGAGCTGTTTTTT. It codes for CAWSPGTSGTGELFF.

This chain links TRBV27 with TRBJ1-5, with D perhaps matching TRBD1 (5 bases). Deletions cut 5 bases from V and 9 bases from J, with 20 bases between. The V gene's germline CDR1 is MNHEY and CDR2 SMNVEV (reference sequence). CDR3 length equals 15 residues. The CDR3 sequence: CASSLSGTPLRPQHF. CDR3 coding DNA: TGTGCCAGCAGTCTCTCCGGGACTCCTCTTCGGCCCCAGCATTTT.

This clone was seen a few times. The chain links TRBV3-1 (or the pseudogene TRBV3-2) to TRBJ2-1; D perhaps matches TRBD2 (6 bases). V lost 1 base to trimming and J lost 4 bases, with 11 bases between them. CDR3 length: 15 residues. Germline assignment: CDR1 LGHDT and CDR2 YNNKEL (reference sequence). CDR3 sequence reads: CASSQAPGEYNEQFF. In DNA, the CDR3 is TGTGCCAGCAGCCAAGCCCCGGGAGAGTACAATGAGCAGTTCTTC.

This rearrangement joins TRBV5-1 to TRBJ1-6; 8 bases align to TRBD1. J lost 10 bases, V lost 5 bases, and 5 bases had no gene match. Germline CDR1 SGHRS, CDR2 YFSETQ. The CDR3 sequence is 13 residues long. The CDR3 loop is CASRGQVESPLHF. The CDR3 region has the DNA TGCGCCAGCAGGGGACAGGTGGAATCACCCCTCCACTTT. Variable domain in full (rest from reference TRBV5-1 and TRBJ1-6): KAGVTQTPRYLIKTRGQQVTLSCSPISGHRSVSWYQQTPGQGLQFLFEYFSETQRNKGNFPGRFSGRQFSNSRSEMNVSTLELGDSALYLCASRGQVESPLHFGNGTRLTVT.

This clone was seen just once. The chain couples TRBV6-5 to TRBJ1-3; D possibly corresponds to TRBD1 (6 bases). The CDR3 is made up of 15 amino acids. Germline CDR1 MNHEY, CDR2 SVGAGI. V was trimmed by 5 bases and J by 3 bases, leaving 14 bases between them. CDR3 residues: CASSISQGNGNTIYF. As DNA, the CDR3 is TGTGCCAGCAGTATATCACAGGGCAATGGAAACACCATATATTTT.

The chain carries TRBV7-8 and TRBJ2-5; weak D call: TRBD2 (7 bases). V lost 5 bases, J lost 5 bases, and 18 bases lay in between. The CDR3 runs 15 residues. Germline-derived CDR1 and CDR2 are SGHVS and FQNEAQ. CDR3 DNA sequence: TGTGCCAGCAGCGTGTCCCCGGGGGGCGTGGAGACCCAGTACTTC. Its translation: CASSVSPGGVETQYF.

The CDR3 DNA reads as TGTGCCAGCAGTCCAAACTTCGGGACAGTAGGAAACACCATATATTTT. It encodes CASSPNFGTVGNTIYF. The chain recombines TRBV27 with TRBJ1-3; 7 bases are shared with TRBD1. CDR3 length: 16 amino acids. Germline V gives CDR1 MNHEY, CDR2 SMNVEV (reference sequence). The V and J ends lost 5 bases and 4 bases, in that order; junction bases with no gene match: 11.

V usage is TRBV11-2 and J usage is TRBJ1-4; D ambiguous. Germline CDR1 reads SGHAT; CDR2 reads FQNNGV. Trimming pared 4 bases from V and 0 bases from J, leaving 6 bases between. This CDR3 has 14 amino acids. The CDR3 DNA is TGTGCCAGCAGCTCTATGGCAACTAATGAAAAACTGTTTTTT. It yields the protein CASSSMATNEKLFF.

The V and J genes are TRBV7-9 and TRBJ1-4; D is unresolved. CDR3 length: 16 residues. The ends were cut back, 5 bases at V and 4 bases at J, with 17 bases in the middle. Germline V gives CDR1 SEHNR, CDR2 FQNEAQ (reference sequence). CDR3 DNA sequence: TGTGCCAGCAGCGACCAGTTCGGGAAAAGTAATGAAAAACTGTTTTTT. It codes for CASSDQFGKSNEKLFF.

The rearrangement links TRBV28 to TRBJ2-1, with D perhaps matching TRBD1 (6 bases). V was clipped by 6 bases and J by 3 bases, with 15 bases between them. Germline V gene lookup returns CDR1 MDHEN and CDR2 SYDVKM. The CDR3 is 15 residues long. CDR3 sequence: CASSPPGDFYNEQFF. In nucleotides, the CDR3 is TGTGCCAGCAGCCCACCAGGGGATTTCTACAATGAGCAGTTCTTC.

In this sample, this clone turned up a few times. This CDR3 reads CATSDSAGNTQYF. CDR3 nucleotides: TGTGCCACCAGTGATTCTGCGGGAAATACGCAGTATTTT. V usage is TRBV24-1 and J usage is TRBJ2-3; possibly TRBD2 for D (6 bases). V lost 2 bases to trimming and J lost 7 bases, with 9 bases between them. CDR3 length: 13 residues. From germline, CDR1 is KGHDR and CDR2 SFDVKD.

The chain is built from TRBV7-2 and TRBJ1-2; 7 nucleotides align to TRBD1. The CDR3 has 14 residues. V gave up 1 base and J gave up 4 bases; unmatched junction bases: 3. Per germline, CDR1 SGHTA and CDR2 FQGNSA. In DNA, the CDR3 is TGTGCCAGCAGCTTAGAAGGGGACAGCTATGGCTACACCTTC. Translating it yields CASSLEGDSYGYTF.

The genes are TRBV6-2 or TRBV6-3 and TRBJ1-1; TRBD1 agrees at 8 bases. This CDR3 is 17 amino acids long. Germline lookup yields CDR1 MNHEY and CDR2 SVGEGT. J lost 4 bases, V lost 2 bases, and 12 bases had no gene match. The CDR3 nucleotides read TGTGCCAGCAGTTACCCGTCGGACAGGGTGCGGAGCACTGAAGCTTTCTTT. Translating it yields CASSYPSDRVRSTEAFF.

In this sample, this clone turned up once. The chain joins TRBV5-6 to TRBJ1-2; the D gene is possibly TRBD1 (6 bases). The germline V and J ends were trimmed by 2 bases and 8 bases, with 10 bases remaining between them. The CDR3 has 12 amino acids. Germline-derived CDR1 and CDR2 are SGHDT and YYEEEE. In DNA form, the CDR3 reads TGTGCCAGCAGCTTAGGGGACACGGGCTACACCTTC. Translation gives CASSLGDTGYTF. Combining the CDR3 with reference TRBV5-6 and TRBJ1-2 gives the whole variable domain DAGVTQSPTHLIKTRGQQVTLRCSPKSGHDTVSWYQQALGQGPQFIFQYYEEEERQRGNFPDRFSGHQFPNYSSELNVNALLLGDSALYLCASSLGDTGYTFGSGTRLTVV.

This clone was counted once. The V call is TRBV2, the J call TRBJ2-3; TRBD1 is a possible D gene (6 bases). CDR1 SNHLY and CDR2 FYNNEI come from the germline V gene. The CDR3 spans 14 residues. V was shortened by 6 bases and J by 0 bases, with 10 bases between the two germline ends. CDR3 residues: CASRARGSTDTQYF. DNA for the CDR3: TGTGCCAGCAGAGCCAGGGGAAGCACAGATACGCAGTATTTT.

The chain joins TRBV18 to TRBJ2-1; D might be TRBD2 (6 bases). V lost 4 bases and J 10 bases, leaving 17 bases between the germline ends. The length of the CDR3 is 14 residues. In germline, CDR1 is KGHSH, CDR2 LQKENI. The CDR3 DNA follows: TGTGCCAGCTCACTTCCGGGAGAAGGACGGGAGCAGTTCTTC. Encoded protein: CASSLPGEGREQFF. Together with reference TRBV18 and TRBJ2-1, the CDR3 gives the full variable domain: NAGVMQNPRHLVRRRGQEARLRCSPMKGHSHVYWYRQLPEEGLKFMVYLQKENIIDESGMPKERFSAEFPKEGPSILRIQQVVRGDSAAYFCASSLPGEGREQFFGPGTRLTVL.

The sample holds one count of this clone. The chain employs TRBV7-8 and TRBJ1-5, with a tentative D call TRBD1 (6 bases). Trimming removed 1 base from V and 11 bases from J, with 15 bases in between. Germline V gene data show CDR1 as SGHVS and CDR2 as FQNEAQ. The CDR3 totals 14 residues. This chain's CDR3 is CASSLGDTVATQHF. The CDR3 nucleotides read TGTGCCAGCAGCTTAGGGGACACGGTCGCAACCCAGCATTTT.

The chain recombines TRBV18 with TRBJ1-5, with a tentative D call TRBD1 (6 bases). The V and J ends lost 3 bases and 7 bases respectively, with 19 bases between them. CDR1 KGHSH and CDR2 LQKENI come from the germline V gene. This CDR3 is built from 16 residues. The CDR3 DNA reads TGTGCCAGCTCACCGTCATTACAGGGAATAGGGCAGCCCCAGCATTTT. It translates to CASSPSLQGIGQPQHF.

The rearrangement joins TRBV10-3 to TRBJ2-5; D unresolved. CDR1 ENHRY and CDR2 SYGVKD come from the germline V gene. The CDR3 spans 16 residues. Trimming left V 4 bases short and J 1 base short, with 16 bases between. In DNA form, the CDR3 reads TGTGCCATCAGTGGTCTACCTCTTAGTGGCCAAGAGACCCAGTACTTC. Encoded protein: CAISGLPLSGQETQYF.

This chain connects TRBV6-5 to TRBJ1-5, with D possibly being TRBD1 (6 bases). V was cut by 5 bases and J by 3 bases, with 11 bases left in between. The CDR3 spans 14 residues. Germline V gives CDR1 MNHEY, CDR2 SVGAGI. CDR3: CASSTGTYNQPQHF. The CDR3 region has the DNA TGTGCCAGCAGTACCGGGACATACAATCAGCCCCAGCATTTT.